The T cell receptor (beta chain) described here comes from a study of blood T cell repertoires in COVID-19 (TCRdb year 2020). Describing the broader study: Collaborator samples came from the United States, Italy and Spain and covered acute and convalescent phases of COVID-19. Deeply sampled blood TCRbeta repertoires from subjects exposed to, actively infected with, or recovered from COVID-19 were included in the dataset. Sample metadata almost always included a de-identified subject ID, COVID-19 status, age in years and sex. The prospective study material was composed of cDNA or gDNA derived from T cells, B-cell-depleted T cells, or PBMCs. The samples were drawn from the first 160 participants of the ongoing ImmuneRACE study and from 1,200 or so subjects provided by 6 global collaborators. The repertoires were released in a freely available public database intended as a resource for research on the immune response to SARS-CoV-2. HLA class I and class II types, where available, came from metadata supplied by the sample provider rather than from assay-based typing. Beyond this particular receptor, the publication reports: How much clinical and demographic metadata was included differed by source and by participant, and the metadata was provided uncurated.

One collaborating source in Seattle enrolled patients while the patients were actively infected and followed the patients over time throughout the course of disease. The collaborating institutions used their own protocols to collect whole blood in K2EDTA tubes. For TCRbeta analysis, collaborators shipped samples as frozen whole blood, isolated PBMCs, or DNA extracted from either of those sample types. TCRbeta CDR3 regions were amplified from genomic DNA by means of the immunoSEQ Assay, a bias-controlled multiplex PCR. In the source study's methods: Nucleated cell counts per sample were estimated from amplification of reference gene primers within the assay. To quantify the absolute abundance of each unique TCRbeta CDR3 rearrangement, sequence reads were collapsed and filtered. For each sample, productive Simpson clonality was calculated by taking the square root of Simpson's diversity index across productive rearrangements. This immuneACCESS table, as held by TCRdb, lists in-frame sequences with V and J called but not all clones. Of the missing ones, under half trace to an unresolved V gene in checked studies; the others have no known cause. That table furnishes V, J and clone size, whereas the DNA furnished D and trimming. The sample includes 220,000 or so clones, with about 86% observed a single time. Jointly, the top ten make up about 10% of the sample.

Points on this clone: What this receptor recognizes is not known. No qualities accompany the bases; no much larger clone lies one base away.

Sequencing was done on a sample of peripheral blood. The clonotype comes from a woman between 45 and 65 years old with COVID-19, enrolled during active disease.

CDR3 region: CASRENGGLYNEQFF. In nucleotides, the sequence is TGTGCCAGCAGGGAAAACGGGGGACTATACAATGAGCAGTTCTTC. In this chain, TRBV2 is recombined with TRBJ2-1; TRBD2 matches 7 bases in the middle. CDR1 is given as SNHLY and CDR2 as FYNNEI, both from the germline V gene. V lost 6 bases and J lost 4 bases, and the count of bases not matched to a germline gene is 9. The CDR3 spans 15 residues, from the cysteine through the phenylalanine. Of the read, only the CDR3 DNA is kept; its 45 bases are in frame from base 1.